The rows below give T cell receptor beta chains drawn from one sample of a study of blood T cells in healthy people across ages. TCRdb passed the 5' RACE reads through MiXCR, listing each CDR3 protein once. Among roughly 1,000,000 distinct CDR3 sequences, 20% to 25% were seen once, and the ten largest hold less than 0.85%. These sequences were also reported in another study, on T cells of mothers and their children.

The specimen sequenced was blood. Receptors originate from a girl aged 2-10 years in good health. CDR3s include the opening cysteine and the closing phenylalanine or tryptophan. The order of the fields is D gene, V gene, J gene, clone size, CDR3 protein, CDR3 DNA. A D gene is named only where the DNA matches it firmly. For some rows the clone size is stated as once, few or many, or as a class when expanded; others skip it.

>-|TRBV7-2|TRBJ1-6|-
CASSLGGAAYNSPLHF
TGTGCCAGCAGCTTAGGGGGGGCCGCGTATAATTCACCCCTCCACTTT
>TRBD1|TRBV4-3|TRBJ2-1|few
CASSQDRNRGYNEQFF
TGCGCCAGCAGCCAAGACCGGAACAGGGGTTACAATGAGCAGTTCTTC
>TRBD1|TRBV15|TRBJ2-3|-
CAASTVLGRQGYTDTQYF
TGTGCCGCCAGCACAGTTCTCGGAAGACAGGGCTACACAGATACGCAGTATTTT
>-|TRBV29-1|TRBJ2-3|-
CSVVQPFSTDTQYF
TGCAGCGTTGTACAACCCTTTAGCACAGATACGCAGTATTTT
>-|TRBV5-6|TRBJ2-1|many
CASSLSGTSYNEQFF
TGTGCCAGCAGCTTATCCGGGACCAGTTACAATGAGCAGTTCTTC
>-|TRBV5-6|TRBJ1-1|-
CASSSAAMNTEAFF
TGTGCCAGCAGCTCGGCGGCGATGAACACTGAAGCTTTCTTT
>TRBD1|TRBV2|TRBJ2-5|-
CASTLRGQGTEAQYF
TGTGCCAGCACCCTGAGGGGACAGGGCACGGAGGCCCAGTACTTC
>-|TRBV20-1|TRBJ1-2|few
CSARDARGRYYGYTF
TGCAGTGCTAGAGATGCCAGGGGTCGATACTATGGCTACACCTTC
>TRBD2|TRBV7-2|TRBJ2-1|-
CASSPGLAGGQGEQFF
TGTGCCAGCAGCCCGGGACTAGCGGGAGGCCAAGGTGAGCAGTTCTTC
>-|TRBV20-1|TRBJ1-5|many
CSARNGLVAGGFNQPQHF
TGCAGTGCTAGAAATGGCCTTGTAGCGGGGGGATTCAATCAGCCCCAGCATTTT
>-|TRBV20-1|TRBJ1-5|-
CQSFKSFQPQHF
TGCCAAAGCTTTAAAAGTTTTCAGCCCCAGCATTTT
>-|TRBV7-9|TRBJ1-1|few
CASSGQWNTEAFF
TGTGCCAGCAGCGGACAGTGGAACACTGAAGCTTTCTTT
>TRBD1|TRBV5-6|TRBJ1-6|few
CASSIIRTGGSDSPLHF
TGTGCCAGCAGCATCATACGGACAGGGGGTTCGGATTCACCCCTCCACTTT
>-|TRBV11-2|TRBJ1-2|few
CASSYSPRQLPSYGYTF
TGTGCCAGCAGCTACTCTCCACGACAGCTTCCCTCTTATGGCTACACCTTC
>-|TRBV12-3/TRBV12-4|TRBJ1-1|-
CASRIGHLEAFF
TGTGCCAGCAGAATTGGACACCTTGAAGCTTTCTTT
>TRBD1|TRBV2|TRBJ2-7|few
CAGRQGALVYEQYF
TGTGCCGGGAGACAGGGGGCCTTGGTCTACGAGCAGTACTTC
>TRBD2|TRBV2|TRBJ2-3|-
CASSAGLGMADTKYF
TGTGCCAGCAGTGCGGGACTAGGGATGGCAGATACGAAGTATTTT
>TRBD1|TRBV6-6|TRBJ2-5|few
CASSHYSSLQGAETQYF
TGTGCCAGCAGTCACTACTCGAGCCTCCAGGGGGCAGAGACCCAGTACTTC
>-|TRBV6-6|TRBJ2-5|many
CATWEPQETQYF
TGTGCCACCTGGGAGCCCCAAGAGACCCAGTACTTC
>-|TRBV7-2|TRBJ1-2|-
CASSPGHPIYGYTF
TGTGCCAGCAGCCCTGGACATCCGATCTATGGCTACACCTTC
>-|TRBV7-2|TRBJ1-2|-
CASSHQQGPSYGYTF
TGTGCCAGCAGCCATCAACAGGGCCCTTCCTATGGCTACACCTTC
>TRBD2|TRBV7-2|TRBJ2-3|-
CASSSGLARDTQYF
TGTGCCAGCAGCTCCGGACTAGCTAGAGATACGCAGTATTTT
>TRBD1|TRBV29-1|TRBJ2-5|-
CSVDAVWDSQETQYF
TGCAGCGTTGATGCGGTGTGGGACAGCCAAGAGACCCAGTACTTC
>-|TRBV28|TRBJ2-1|few
CASSTPGVSYNEQFF
TGTGCCAGCAGCACACCGGGCGTGTCCTACAATGAGCAGTTCTTC
>-|TRBV24-1|TRBJ2-7|few
CATSDFGHPYEQYF
TGTGCCACCAGTGATTTCGGACACCCCTACGAGCAGTACTTC
>-|TRBV29-1|TRBJ1-4|-
CSVGAGDEKLFF
TGCAGCGTTGGGGCTGGGGATGAAAAACTGTTTTTT
>-|TRBV7-2|TRBJ2-2|few
CASSLVTGPQAGELFF
TGTGCCAGCAGCTTAGTGACAGGTCCCCAAGCCGGGGAGCTGTTTTTT
>-|TRBV6-1|TRBJ1-4|few
CASSEVTGNEKLFF
TGTGCCAGCAGTGAAGTGACGGGGAATGAAAAACTGTTTTTT
>-|TRBV7-9|TRBJ2-3|-
CASSPTPWRGTDTQYF
TGTGCCAGCAGCCCCACCCCCTGGAGGGGCACAGATACGCAGTATTTT
>-|TRBV27|TRBJ1-1|few
CASKKPTGGDTEAFF
TGTGCCAGTAAGAAACCGACAGGCGGGGACACTGAAGCTTTCTTT
>-|TRBV2|TRBJ2-5|-
CASSEARAGTQYF
TGTGCCAGCAGTGAAGCCAGGGCGGGGACCCAGTACTTC
>TRBD1|TRBV7-2|TRBJ1-2|-
CASSFQGAVANYGYTF
TGTGCCAGCAGCTTTCAGGGGGCAGTAGCTAACTATGGCTACACCTTC